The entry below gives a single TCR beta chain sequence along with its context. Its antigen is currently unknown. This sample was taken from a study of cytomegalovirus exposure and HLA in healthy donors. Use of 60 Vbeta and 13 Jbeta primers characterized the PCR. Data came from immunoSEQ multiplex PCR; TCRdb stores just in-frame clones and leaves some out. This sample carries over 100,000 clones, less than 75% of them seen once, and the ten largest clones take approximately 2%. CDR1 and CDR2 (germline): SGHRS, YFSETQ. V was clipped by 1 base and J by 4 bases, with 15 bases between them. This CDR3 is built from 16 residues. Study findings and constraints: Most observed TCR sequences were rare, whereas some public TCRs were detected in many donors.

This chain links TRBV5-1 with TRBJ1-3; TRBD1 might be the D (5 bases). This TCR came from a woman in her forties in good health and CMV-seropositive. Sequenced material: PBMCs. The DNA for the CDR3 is TGCGCCAGCAGCTTGAGTGGGGCTTTATCAGGAAACACCATATATTTT. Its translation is CASSLSGALSGNTIYF.